Many counts were recorded for the clone carrying this T cell receptor beta chain. This entry is derived from a study of blood T cell repertoires in COVID-19. Study as a whole: Donors in the United States, Italy and Spain gave samples during acute or convalescent COVID-19.

Per the original methods: Reference gene primer amplification gave estimated nucleated cell counts. Assay: immunoSEQ multiplex PCR; the TCRdb copy retains only in-frame clones and omits some. V and J calls and clone size come straight from that table; D and trimming were deduced from the DNA. The table includes 130,000 to 150,000 clones, roughly 84% detected once. V dropped 5 bases and J dropped 7; count of bases not matched to a gene: 4. The CDR3 contains 14 residues. CDR1 is MNHEY, CDR2 SVGEGT, per germline. J is TRBJ1-6 and V is TRBV6-2 or TRBV6-3; TRBD1 matches 8 bases. The sample taken for sequencing was PBMCs or T cells enriched from blood (not recorded which). The receptor was derived from a woman aged 45-60 years who had been exposed to COVID-19. The DNA for the CDR3 is TGTGCCAGCAGTCCGACAGGGGACAATTCACCCCTCCACTTT. Protein product: CASSPTGDNSPLHF.